This TCR beta chain was retrieved from a study of human T cells and chemical hapten exposure. Trimming left V 4 bases short and J 12 bases short, with 19 bases between. Germline values: CDR1 LGHDT, CDR2 YNNKEL (reference sequence). The CDR3 length is 14 residues. Sample time point: pre-sensitization, week 0. Treatment here: therapeutic diphenylcyclopropenone sensitization with weekly scalp DPC. From the RACE reads, TCRdb called clonotypes with MiXCR, one entry per CDR3 protein. Here the sample spans roughly 110,000 distinct CDR3 sequences, 9.5% to 15% being singletons. The V gene is TRBV3-1, the J gene TRBJ2-1, with D uncertain. The sample was whole blood, taken in connection with sensitization to the hapten diphenylcyclopropenone (DPC). This TCR was recovered from a woman in her fifties or sixties with alopecia areata. Some clones in this sample may be carry-over from other donors' samples. CDR3 in amino acids: CASSPSPPHSGQFF. As DNA, the CDR3 is TGTGCCAGCAGCCCCTCCCCGCCACATAGTGGGCAGTTCTTC.